Given below is one TCR beta chain in context. The antigen is unknown. TCRdb's table, derived via immunoSEQ multiplex PCR, lists solely in-frame clones and lacks some. This sample has about 51,000 clones, with 80% to 85% found just once. This sample stems from a study of OX40 agonist ivuxolimab in advanced cancers. Autoimmune disease history or systemic immunosuppression meant exclusion. Study conclusions and caveats: Expansion of clones was among the lowest in partial responders at 0.1-3.0 mg/kg.

Material: CD4+ or CD8+ T cells sorted from blood, obtained in a trial of the OX40 agonist ivuxolimab. This TCR derives from an adult with an advanced solid tumor such as melanoma, head and neck, liver or kidney cancer.

CDR3 in DNA: TGTGCCAGCAGCTTCACAGGGGATACTGAAGCTTTCTTT. Amino acids: CASSFTGDTEAFF. The rearrangement joins TRBV7-2 to TRBJ1-1; 7 positions match TRBD1. The germline CDR1 and CDR2 sequences are SGHTA and FQGNSA. V lost 3 bases to trimming and J lost 5 bases; unmatched junction nucleotides: 3. The CDR3 sequence is 13 residues long.